The sequence of this T cell receptor beta chain was determined in a study of identical twins. The study, taken as a whole, reports: In drawing conclusions, the study used cross-sectional statistical analysis and did not follow the same donors.

CDR3 length: 12 residues. The germline gives CDR1 MNHNS, CDR2 SASEGT. Trimming stripped 7 bases from V and 11 bases from J, with 14 bases between. TCRdb ran MiXCR on the 5' RACE reads and lists one entry per CDR3 protein. The data show some 790,000 distinct CDR3 sequences, with 18% seen just once and around 14% held by the top ten. This clonotype was counted only a few times. What it binds is not known. These same records also appear under a second study, on T cells expressing NK-cell markers.

The receptor was isolated from a woman aged 18-35 years in good health. Source material: PBMCs. The gene calls are TRBV6-1 and TRBJ1-4; tentative D call: TRBD1 (6 bases). In DNA, the CDR3 is TGTGCCAGCAACCGGGGGCCTGGGAAACTGTTTTTT. Translated: CASNRGPGKLFF.